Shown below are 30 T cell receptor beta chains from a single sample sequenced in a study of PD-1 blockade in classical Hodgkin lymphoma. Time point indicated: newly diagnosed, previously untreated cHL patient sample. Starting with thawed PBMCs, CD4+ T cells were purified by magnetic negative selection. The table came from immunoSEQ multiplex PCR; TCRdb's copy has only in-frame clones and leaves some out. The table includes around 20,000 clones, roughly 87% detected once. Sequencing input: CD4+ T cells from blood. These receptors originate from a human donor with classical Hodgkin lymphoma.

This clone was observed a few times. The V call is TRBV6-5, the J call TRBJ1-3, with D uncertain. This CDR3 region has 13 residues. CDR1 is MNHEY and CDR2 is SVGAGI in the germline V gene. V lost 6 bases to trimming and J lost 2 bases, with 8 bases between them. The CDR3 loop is CASRSIAGNTIYF. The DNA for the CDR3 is TGTGCCAGCAGGAGCATAGCTGGAAACACCATATATTTT.

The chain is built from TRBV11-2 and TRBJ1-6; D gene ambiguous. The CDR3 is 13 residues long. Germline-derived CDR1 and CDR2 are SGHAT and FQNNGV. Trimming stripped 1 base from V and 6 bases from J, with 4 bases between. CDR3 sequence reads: CASSLGVNSPLHF. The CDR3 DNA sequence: TGTGCCAGCAGCTTAGGAGTTAATTCACCCCTCCACTTT.

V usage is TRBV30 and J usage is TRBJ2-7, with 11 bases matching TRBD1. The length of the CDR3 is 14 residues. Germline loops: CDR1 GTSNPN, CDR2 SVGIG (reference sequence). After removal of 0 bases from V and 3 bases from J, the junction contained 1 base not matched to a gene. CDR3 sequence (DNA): TGTGCCTGGAGTGTTGGGACAGGGGGCTACGAGCAGTACTTC. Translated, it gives CAWSVGTGGYEQYF.

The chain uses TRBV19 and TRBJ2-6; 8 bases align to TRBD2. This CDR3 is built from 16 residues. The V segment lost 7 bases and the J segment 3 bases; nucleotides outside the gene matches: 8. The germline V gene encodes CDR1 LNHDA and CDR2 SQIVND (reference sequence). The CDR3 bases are TGTGCCAGTACCCTGACGGGGGGGCATGGGGCCAACGTCCTGACTTTC. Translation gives CASTLTGGHGANVLTF.

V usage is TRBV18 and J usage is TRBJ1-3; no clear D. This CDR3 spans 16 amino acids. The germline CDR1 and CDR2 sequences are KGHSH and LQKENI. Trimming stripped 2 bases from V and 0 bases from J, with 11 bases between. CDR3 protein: CASSPTAGSSGNTIYF. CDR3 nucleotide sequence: TGTGCCAGCTCACCAACGGCGGGGTCCTCTGGAAACACCATATATTTT. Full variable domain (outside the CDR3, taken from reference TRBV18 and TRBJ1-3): NAGVMQNPRHLVRRRGQEARLRCSPMKGHSHVYWYRQLPEEGLKFMVYLQKENIIDESGMPKERFSAEFPKEGPSILRIQQVVRGDSAAYFCASSPTAGSSGNTIYFGEGSWLTVV.

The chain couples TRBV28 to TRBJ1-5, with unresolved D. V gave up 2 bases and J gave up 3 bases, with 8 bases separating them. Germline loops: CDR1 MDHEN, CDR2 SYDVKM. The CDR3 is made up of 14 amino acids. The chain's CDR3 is CASSLTALNQPQHF. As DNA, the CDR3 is TGTGCCAGCAGTTTAACGGCACTCAATCAGCCCCAGCATTTT.

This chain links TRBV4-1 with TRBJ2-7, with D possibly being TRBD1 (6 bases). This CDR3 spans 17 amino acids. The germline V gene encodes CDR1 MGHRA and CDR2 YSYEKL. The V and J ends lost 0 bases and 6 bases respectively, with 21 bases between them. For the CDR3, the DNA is TGCGCCAGCAGCCAAGAATTACAGGGCGGAATTCCGTCCGAGCAGTACTTC. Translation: CASSQELQGGIPSEQYF.

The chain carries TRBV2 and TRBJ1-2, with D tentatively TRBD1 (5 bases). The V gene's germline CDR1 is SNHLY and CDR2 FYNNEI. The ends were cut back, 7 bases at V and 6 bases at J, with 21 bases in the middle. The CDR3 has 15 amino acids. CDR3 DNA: TGTGCCAGCATCCCTTACTTACAGGCCTGGGATGGCTACACCTTC. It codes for CASIPYLQAWDGYTF.

CDR3 DNA sequence: TGTGCCAGCAGCTTGGCTCTCTGGGACAGGGTTCCTGAAGCTTTCTTT. It specifies CASSLALWDRVPEAFF. The rearrangement joins TRBV5-8 to TRBJ1-1; TRBD1 agrees at 9 bases. Germline V lookup: CDR1 SGHTS, CDR2 YDEGEE. The junction had 9 bases not matched to a gene; V was cut back by 0 bases and J by 6 bases. The CDR3 is 16 amino acids.

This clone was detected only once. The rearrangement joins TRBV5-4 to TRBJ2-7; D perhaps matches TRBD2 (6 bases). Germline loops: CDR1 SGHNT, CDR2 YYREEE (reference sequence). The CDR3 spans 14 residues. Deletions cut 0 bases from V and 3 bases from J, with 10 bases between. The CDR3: CASSLGGLLYEQYF. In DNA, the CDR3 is TGTGCCAGCAGCTTGGGGGGACTCCTCTACGAGCAGTACTTC.

The CDR3 loop is CASSLVTSGGETQYF. Written as DNA, the CDR3 is TGTGCCAGCAGCTTGGTGACTAGCGGGGGAGAGACCCAGTACTTC. The chain recombines TRBV5-6 with TRBJ2-5, with 12 nucleotides matching TRBD2. CDR3 size: 15 residues. Germline-derived CDR1 and CDR2 are SGHDT and YYEEEE. Germline trimming cut 0 bases from V and 4 bases from J; bases unmatched to any gene: 1. Based on the CDR3 plus reference TRBV5-6 and TRBJ2-5, the full variable domain is DAGVTQSPTHLIKTRGQQVTLRCSPKSGHDTVSWYQQALGQGPQFIFQYYEEEERQRGNFPDRFSGHQFPNYSSELNVNALLLGDSALYLCASSLVTSGGETQYFGPGTRLLVL.

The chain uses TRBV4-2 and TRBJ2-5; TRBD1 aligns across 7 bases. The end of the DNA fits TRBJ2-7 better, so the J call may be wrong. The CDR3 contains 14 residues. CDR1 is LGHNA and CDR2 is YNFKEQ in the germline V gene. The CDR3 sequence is CASSQEQGPYEQYF. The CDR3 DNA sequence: TGTGCCAGCAGCCAGGAACAGGGGCCCTACGAGCAGTACTTC.

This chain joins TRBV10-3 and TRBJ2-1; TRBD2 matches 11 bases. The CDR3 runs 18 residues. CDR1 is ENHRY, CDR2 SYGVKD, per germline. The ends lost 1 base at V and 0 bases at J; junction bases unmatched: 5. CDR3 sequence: CAISELLAGESSYNEQFF. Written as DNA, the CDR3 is TGTGCCATCAGTGAGTTACTAGCGGGAGAGAGCTCCTACAATGAGCAGTTCTTC.

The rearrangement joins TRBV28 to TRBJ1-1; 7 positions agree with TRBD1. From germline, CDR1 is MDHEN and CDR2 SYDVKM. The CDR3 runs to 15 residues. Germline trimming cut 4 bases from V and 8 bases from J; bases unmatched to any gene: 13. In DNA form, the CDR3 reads TGTGCCAGCAGTTCTCAACCAGGGGGGAGAAAGGAAGCTTTCTTT. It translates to CASSSQPGGRKEAFF. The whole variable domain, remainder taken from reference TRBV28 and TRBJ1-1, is DVKVTQSSRYLVKRTGEKVFLECVQDMDHENMFWYRQDPGLGLRLIYFSYDVKMKEKGDIPEGYSVSREKKERFSLILESASTNQTSMYLCASSSQPGGRKEAFFGQGTRLTVV.

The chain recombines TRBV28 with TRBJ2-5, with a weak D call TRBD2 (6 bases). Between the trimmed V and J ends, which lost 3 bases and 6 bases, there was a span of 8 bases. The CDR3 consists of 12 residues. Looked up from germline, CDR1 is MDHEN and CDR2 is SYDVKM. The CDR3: CASSLGGKTQYF. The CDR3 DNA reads TGTGCCAGCAGTTTGGGGGGAAAGACCCAGTACTTC.

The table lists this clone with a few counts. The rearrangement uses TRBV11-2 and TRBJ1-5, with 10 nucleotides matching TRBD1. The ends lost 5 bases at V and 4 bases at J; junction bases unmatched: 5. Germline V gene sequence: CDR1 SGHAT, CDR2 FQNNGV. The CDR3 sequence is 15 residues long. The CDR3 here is CASSPGDRGNQPQHF. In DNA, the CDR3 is TGTGCCAGCAGCCCGGGGGACAGGGGTAATCAGCCCCAGCATTTT.

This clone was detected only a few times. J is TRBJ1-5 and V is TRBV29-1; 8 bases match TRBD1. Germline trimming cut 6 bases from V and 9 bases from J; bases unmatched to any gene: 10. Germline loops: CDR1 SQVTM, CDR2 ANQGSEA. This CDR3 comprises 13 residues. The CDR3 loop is CSVGQGVSGPQHF. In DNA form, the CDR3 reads TGCAGCGTAGGACAGGGCGTCTCAGGGCCCCAGCATTTT.

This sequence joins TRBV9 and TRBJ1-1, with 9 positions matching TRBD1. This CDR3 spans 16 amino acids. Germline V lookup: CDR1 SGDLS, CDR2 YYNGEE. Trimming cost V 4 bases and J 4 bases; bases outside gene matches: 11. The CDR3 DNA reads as TGTGCCAGCAGCTCCCGGACAGGGGTAGGTGGCACTGAAGCTTTCTTT. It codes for CASSSRTGVGGTEAFF.

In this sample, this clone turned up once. The CDR3 sequence is CASSLAAGGPYEQYF. The CDR3 DNA is TGCGCCAGCAGCTTGGCGGCAGGGGGCCCCTACGAGCAGTACTTC. The J gene is TRBJ2-5, the V gene TRBV5-1; TRBD1 agrees at 8 bases. The J call may not be correct, given that the DNA end is closer to TRBJ2-7. Germline V lookup: CDR1 SGHRS, CDR2 YFSETQ. The length of the CDR3 is 15 residues.

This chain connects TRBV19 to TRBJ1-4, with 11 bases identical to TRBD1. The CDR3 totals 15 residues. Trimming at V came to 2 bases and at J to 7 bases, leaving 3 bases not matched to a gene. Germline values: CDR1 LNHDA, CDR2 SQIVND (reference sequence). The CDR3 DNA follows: TGTGCCAGTAGTATACTCGGGACAGGGGGTGAAAAACTGTTTTTT. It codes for CASSILGTGGEKLFF.

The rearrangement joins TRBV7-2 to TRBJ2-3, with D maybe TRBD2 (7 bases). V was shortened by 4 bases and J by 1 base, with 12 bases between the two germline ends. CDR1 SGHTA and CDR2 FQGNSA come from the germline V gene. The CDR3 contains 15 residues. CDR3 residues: CASSSRGGRTDTQYF. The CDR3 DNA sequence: TGTGCCAGCAGCTCAAGGGGGGGTCGCACAGATACGCAGTATTTT.

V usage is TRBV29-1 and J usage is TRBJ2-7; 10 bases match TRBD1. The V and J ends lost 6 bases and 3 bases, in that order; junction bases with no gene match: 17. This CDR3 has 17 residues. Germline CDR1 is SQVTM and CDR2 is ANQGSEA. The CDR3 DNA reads TGCAGCGTCCCGTCAAGGAGGGCGGGACAGGGGATCTACGAGCAGTACTTC. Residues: CSVPSRRAGQGIYEQYF.

CDR3 protein: CASSWETFTGGEQYF. In DNA form, the CDR3 reads TGCGCCAGCAGCTGGGAAACCTTTACAGGGGGCGAGCAGTACTTC. The chain uses TRBV5-1 and TRBJ2-7, with 8 bases lining up with TRBD1. Germline assignment: CDR1 SGHRS and CDR2 YFSETQ. This CDR3 is built from 15 residues. The junction had 11 bases not matched to a gene; V was cut back by 3 bases and J by 6 bases.

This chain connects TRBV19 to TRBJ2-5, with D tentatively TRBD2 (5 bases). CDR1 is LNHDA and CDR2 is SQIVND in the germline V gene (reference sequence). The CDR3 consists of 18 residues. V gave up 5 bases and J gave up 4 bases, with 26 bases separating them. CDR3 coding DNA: TGTGCCAGTAGTCCCTTAACCCCCCGGGCCAACGAGGGAGAGACCCAGTACTTC. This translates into CASSPLTPRANEGETQYF.

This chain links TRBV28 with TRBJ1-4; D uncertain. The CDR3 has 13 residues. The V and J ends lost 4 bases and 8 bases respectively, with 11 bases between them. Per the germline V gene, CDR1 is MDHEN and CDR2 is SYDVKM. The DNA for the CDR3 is TGTGCCAGCAGTTCTCAGCTAGGAGAAAAACTGTTTTTT. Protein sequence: CASSSQLGEKLFF.

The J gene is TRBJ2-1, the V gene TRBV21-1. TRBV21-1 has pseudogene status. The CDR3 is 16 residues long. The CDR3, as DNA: TGTGCCAGCAAAAGTCTCATGAAAACCTCCTACAATGAGCAGTTCTTC. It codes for CASKSLMKTSYNEQFF.

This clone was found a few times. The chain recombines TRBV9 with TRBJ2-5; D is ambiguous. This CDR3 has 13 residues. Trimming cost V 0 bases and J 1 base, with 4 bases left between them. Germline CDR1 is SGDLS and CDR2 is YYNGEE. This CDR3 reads CASSVAGQETQYF. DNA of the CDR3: TGTGCCAGCAGCGTAGCGGGCCAAGAGACCCAGTACTTC.

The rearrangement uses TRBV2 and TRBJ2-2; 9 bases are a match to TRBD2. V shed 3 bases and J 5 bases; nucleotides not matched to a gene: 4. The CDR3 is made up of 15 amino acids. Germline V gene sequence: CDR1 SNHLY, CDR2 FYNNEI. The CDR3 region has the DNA TGTGCCAGCAGTGAGGGCGGGAGGGGGACCGGGGAGCTGTTTTTT. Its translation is CASSEGGRGTGELFF. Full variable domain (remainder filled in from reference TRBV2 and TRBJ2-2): EPEVTQTPSHQVTQMGQEVILRCVPISNHLYFYWYRQILGQKVEFLVSFYNNEISEKSEIFDDQFSVERPDGSNFTLKIRSTKLEDSAMYFCASSEGGRGTGELFFGEGSRLTVL.

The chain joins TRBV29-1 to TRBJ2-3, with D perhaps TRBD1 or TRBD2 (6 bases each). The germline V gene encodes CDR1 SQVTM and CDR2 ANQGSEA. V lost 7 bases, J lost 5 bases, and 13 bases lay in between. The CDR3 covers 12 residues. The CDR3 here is CSEGGRGDTQYF. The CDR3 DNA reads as TGCAGCGAAGGGGGGAGAGGAGATACGCAGTATTTT.

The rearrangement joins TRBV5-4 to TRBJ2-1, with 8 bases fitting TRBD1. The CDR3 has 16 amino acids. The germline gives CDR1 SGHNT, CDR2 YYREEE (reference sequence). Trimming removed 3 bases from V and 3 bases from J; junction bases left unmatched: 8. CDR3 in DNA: TGTGCCAGCAGCTCACCTACCGGGACAGGCTACAATGAGCAGTTCTTC. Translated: CASSSPTGTGYNEQFF.